This is a list of T cell receptor beta chains from one sample in a study of T cell repertoires in aging, cancer and after chemotherapy. TCRdb redid the calling of the multiplex PCR reads with MiXCR, one entry per CDR3 protein. The sample has about 7,500 distinct CDR3 sequences, around 30% seen once. Source material: blood. Every receptor here comes from a human donor with a blood cancer. The CDR3 runs from the conserved cysteine through the conserved F or W. D genes are given only for firm matches. Not every row has a clone size; where given, it reads once, few, many or a size class.

j_call: TRBJ2-1; clone_size: medium-sized; d_call: -; v_call: TRBV27; cdr3_aa: CASSGPSGTKYNEQFF; cdr3_nt: TGTGCCAGCAGTGGCCCCTCCGGGACAAAATACAATGAGCAGTTCTTC
j_call: TRBJ1-5; clone_size: -; d_call: -; v_call: TRBV12-3/TRBV12-4; cdr3_aa: CASSQGKGRNQPQHF; cdr3_nt: TGTGCCAGCAGCCAAGGAAAGGGGCGCAATCAGCCCCAGCATTTT
j_call: TRBJ1-2; clone_size: -; d_call: -; v_call: TRBV6-1; cdr3_aa: CASSEGSVYGYTF; cdr3_nt: TGTGCCAGCAGTGAAGGGTCAGTCTATGGCTACACCTTC
j_call: TRBJ1-4; clone_size: medium-sized; d_call: -; v_call: TRBV29-1; cdr3_aa: CSAKSQGTNEKLFF; cdr3_nt: TGCAGCGCGAAATCTCAGGGAACTAATGAAAAACTGTTTTTT
j_call: TRBJ2-7; clone_size: few; d_call: -; v_call: TRBV18; cdr3_aa: CASSPAGSTYEQYF; cdr3_nt: TGTGCCAGCTCACCCGCAGGGAGTACCTACGAGCAGTACTTC
j_call: TRBJ1-2; clone_size: -; d_call: -; v_call: TRBV10-3; cdr3_aa: CATAGELEGYTF; cdr3_nt: TGTGCCACCGCAGGGGAGCTCGAAGGCTACACCTTC
j_call: TRBJ2-3; clone_size: medium-sized; d_call: -; v_call: TRBV6-5; cdr3_aa: CASSSGKLGTDTQYF; cdr3_nt: TGTGCCAGCAGTTCCGGAAAATTGGGCACAGATACGCAGTATTTT
j_call: TRBJ2-2; clone_size: few; d_call: TRBD1; v_call: TRBV10-1; cdr3_aa: CARYRGPPPGELFF; cdr3_nt: TGCGCCAGATACAGGGGGCCCCCACCCGGGGAGCTGTTTTTT
j_call: TRBJ2-3; clone_size: -; d_call: TRBD2; v_call: TRBV6-6; cdr3_aa: CASSYTSGSTDTQYF; cdr3_nt: TGTGCCAGCAGTTACACTAGCGGGAGCACAGATACGCAGTATTTT
j_call: TRBJ1-2; clone_size: -; d_call: -; v_call: TRBV7-6; cdr3_aa: CASSLDSKIYGYTF; cdr3_nt: TGTGCCAGCAGCTTAGACAGTAAGATCTATGGCTACACCTTC
j_call: TRBJ2-7; clone_size: -; d_call: -; v_call: TRBV5-1; cdr3_aa: CASSSGTGPRDEQYF; cdr3_nt: TGCGCCAGCAGCTCCGGTACGGGACCACGGGACGAGCAGTACTTC
j_call: TRBJ2-7; clone_size: -; d_call: -; v_call: TRBV6-1; cdr3_aa: CASSYSPGAGEQYF; cdr3_nt: TGTGCCAGCAGTTACTCCCCGGGGGCGGGGGAACAGTACTTC
j_call: TRBJ1-2; clone_size: medium-sized; d_call: -; v_call: TRBV19; cdr3_aa: CASSRGPHYGYTF; cdr3_nt: TGTGCCAGTAGTAGGGGGCCGCACTATGGCTACACCTTC
j_call: TRBJ2-7; clone_size: -; d_call: TRBD1; v_call: TRBV6-2/TRBV6-3; cdr3_aa: CASSPRQGIHEQYF; cdr3_nt: TGTGCCAGCAGCCCCAGACAGGGAATCCACGAGCAGTACTTC
j_call: TRBJ2-6; clone_size: -; d_call: -; v_call: TRBV4-3; cdr3_aa: CASSQEWAATGANVLTF; cdr3_nt: TGCGCCAGCAGCCAAGAGTGGGCGGCTACTGGGGCCAACGTCCTGACTTTC
j_call: TRBJ2-4; clone_size: few; d_call: TRBD1; v_call: TRBV12-3/TRBV12-4; cdr3_aa: CASSLSAGGGGKNIQYF; cdr3_nt: TGTGCCAGCAGTTTATCGGCAGGGGGCGGTGGCAAAAACATTCAGTACTTC
j_call: TRBJ2-2; clone_size: few; d_call: TRBD2; v_call: TRBV10-3; cdr3_aa: CAISESSGGEPTGELFF; cdr3_nt: TGTGCCATCAGTGAGTCCTCTGGGGGGGAGCCCACCGGGGAGCTGTTTTTT
j_call: TRBJ1-2; clone_size: -; d_call: -; v_call: TRBV27; cdr3_aa: CASSLAGSRGYTF; cdr3_nt: TGTGCCAGCAGTTTGGCGGGCTCGAGAGGCTACACCTTC
j_call: TRBJ1-1; clone_size: -; d_call: -; v_call: TRBV18; cdr3_aa: CASSRGANTEAFF; cdr3_nt: TGTGCCAGCTCACGGGGGGCAAACACTGAAGCTTTCTTT
j_call: TRBJ2-5; clone_size: few; d_call: -; v_call: TRBV24-1; cdr3_aa: CATSGGHEETQYF; cdr3_nt: TGTGCCACCAGTGGAGGGCATGAAGAGACCCAGTACTTC
j_call: TRBJ1-4; clone_size: -; d_call: -; v_call: TRBV18; cdr3_aa: CASSPPGRPEVFF; cdr3_nt: TGTGCCAGCTCACCACCGGGACGGCCAGAGGTGTTTTTT
j_call: TRBJ2-5; clone_size: few; d_call: -; v_call: TRBV10-3; cdr3_aa: CAISDLGRGQETQYF; cdr3_nt: TGTGCCATCAGTGATCTGGGGAGAGGCCAAGAGACCCAGTACTTC
j_call: TRBJ1-4; clone_size: -; d_call: -; v_call: TRBV11-3; cdr3_aa: CASSEVVGEKLFF; cdr3_nt: TGTGCCAGCAGCGAAGTGGTCGGTGAAAAACTGTTTTTT
j_call: TRBJ1-2; clone_size: few; d_call: TRBD1; v_call: TRBV19; cdr3_aa: CASSTPSGFGTGESDYGYTF; cdr3_nt: TGTGCCAGTAGTACTCCCTCTGGTTTCGGGACAGGGGAATCAGACTATGGCTACACCTTC
j_call: TRBJ2-7; clone_size: -; d_call: -; v_call: TRBV11-3; cdr3_aa: CASSPGTREQYF; cdr3_nt: TGTGCCAGCAGCCCTGGGACGCGCGAGCAGTACTTC
j_call: TRBJ2-1; clone_size: medium-sized; d_call: -; v_call: TRBV6-4; cdr3_aa: CASSEAQGGYNEQFF; cdr3_nt: TGTGCCAGCAGTGAGGCACAGGGGGGGTACAATGAGCAGTTCTTC
j_call: TRBJ2-1; clone_size: medium-sized; d_call: -; v_call: TRBV27; cdr3_aa: CASSFPGADEQFF; cdr3_nt: TGTGCCAGCAGTTTTCCAGGGGCCGATGAGCAGTTCTTC
j_call: TRBJ2-3; clone_size: -; d_call: -; v_call: TRBV6-5; cdr3_aa: CASTNPSSTDTQYF; cdr3_nt: TGTGCCAGCACCAACCCCTCAAGCACAGATACGCAGTATTTT
j_call: TRBJ1-6; clone_size: once; d_call: -; v_call: TRBV6-6; cdr3_aa: CAISESENGGRGSPLHF; cdr3_nt: TGTGCCATCAGTGAGTCGGAGAACGGGGGGAGAGGTTCACCCCTCCACTTT
j_call: TRBJ2-2; clone_size: few; d_call: TRBD1; v_call: TRBV7-2; cdr3_aa: CASSADRVSGELFF; cdr3_nt: TGTGCCAGCAGCGCCGACAGGGTTTCCGGGGAGCTGTTTTTT
j_call: TRBJ1-1; clone_size: -; d_call: -; v_call: TRBV13; cdr3_aa: CASSVRGSGAFF; cdr3_nt: TGTGCCAGCAGCGTTCGGGGATCGGGAGCTTTCTTT
j_call: TRBJ2-7; clone_size: -; d_call: -; v_call: TRBV6-1; cdr3_aa: CASTGLEPYF; cdr3_nt: TGTGCCAGCACCGGATTGGAGCCTTACTTC
j_call: TRBJ2-7; clone_size: -; d_call: TRBD1; v_call: TRBV7-9; cdr3_aa: CASSIGTDNEQYF; cdr3_nt: TGTGCCAGCAGCATCGGGACAGATAACGAGCAGTACTTC
j_call: TRBJ1-2; clone_size: few; d_call: TRBD1; v_call: TRBV6-4; cdr3_aa: CGTGRDYGYTF; cdr3_nt: TGTGGGACAGGCCGAGACTATGGCTACACCTTC
j_call: TRBJ1-4; clone_size: -; d_call: -; v_call: TRBV6-4; cdr3_aa: CASSETSHEKLFF; cdr3_nt: TGTGCCAGCAGTGAAACCAGCCATGAAAAACTGTTTTTT
j_call: TRBJ1-5; clone_size: -; d_call: -; v_call: TRBV6-2/TRBV6-3; cdr3_aa: CASSYGGDYQPQHF; cdr3_nt: TGTGCCAGCAGTTACGGGGGAGATTATCAGCCCCAGCATTTT
j_call: TRBJ2-7; clone_size: -; d_call: TRBD2; v_call: TRBV20-1; cdr3_aa: CSARVGLAGKRGTREYF; cdr3_nt: TGCAGTGCTAGAGTTGGACTAGCGGGGAAAAGAGGTACGAGGGAGTACTTC
j_call: TRBJ1-6; clone_size: -; d_call: -; v_call: TRBV20-1; cdr3_aa: CSAREVTGSYNSPLHF; cdr3_nt: TGCAGTGCTAGGGAGGTAACCGGGAGCTATAATTCACCCCTCCACTTT
j_call: TRBJ2-3; clone_size: -; d_call: TRBD2; v_call: TRBV5-5; cdr3_aa: CASSLGLAGGFPASTDTQYF; cdr3_nt: TGTGCCAGCAGCTTAGGGCTAGCGGGGGGCTTTCCGGCTAGCACAGATACGCAGTATTTT
j_call: TRBJ2-1; clone_size: medium-sized; d_call: TRBD2; v_call: TRBV29-1; cdr3_aa: CSVDGLAGLSYNEQFF; cdr3_nt: TGCAGCGTTGATGGCCTAGCGGGGCTCTCCTACAATGAGCAGTTCTTC
j_call: TRBJ1-6; clone_size: -; d_call: TRBD1; v_call: TRBV11-3; cdr3_aa: CASSFGTGFNSPLHF; cdr3_nt: TGTGCCAGCAGCTTCGGGACAGGGTTTAATTCACCCCTCCACTTT
j_call: TRBJ2-2; clone_size: -; d_call: TRBD1; v_call: TRBV27; cdr3_aa: CASSQVTGGWFTGELFF; cdr3_nt: TGTGCCAGCAGCCAAGTAACAGGGGGCTGGTTCACCGGGGAGCTGTTTTTT
j_call: TRBJ2-5; clone_size: -; d_call: TRBD2; v_call: TRBV27; cdr3_aa: CASSLGTSGKTQYF; cdr3_nt: TGTGCCAGCAGTCTAGGGACTAGCGGGAAGACCCAGTACTTC
j_call: TRBJ2-5; clone_size: -; d_call: TRBD1; v_call: TRBV4-3; cdr3_aa: CASSQDKTGGGETQYF; cdr3_nt: TGCGCCAGCAGCCAAGATAAGACAGGGGGGGGGGAGACCCAGTACTTC
j_call: TRBJ1-2; clone_size: -; d_call: -; v_call: TRBV14; cdr3_aa: CASSQELSGRLGQGYTF; cdr3_nt: TGTGCCAGCAGCCAAGAGCTTTCGGGACGCCTTGGACAGGGCTACACCTTC
j_call: TRBJ2-3; clone_size: medium-sized; d_call: TRBD2; v_call: TRBV18; cdr3_aa: CASSATSGGRTDTQYF; cdr3_nt: TGTGCCAGCTCAGCCACTAGCGGGGGGAGAACAGATACGCAGTATTTT
j_call: TRBJ1-5; clone_size: few; d_call: TRBD1; v_call: TRBV19; cdr3_aa: CASSMGQGANQPQHF; cdr3_nt: TGTGCCAGTAGTATGGGACAGGGGGCCAATCAGCCCCAGCATTTT
j_call: TRBJ2-1; clone_size: medium-sized; d_call: -; v_call: TRBV12-3/TRBV12-4; cdr3_aa: CASRRTGYNEQFF; cdr3_nt: TGTGCCAGCAGGAGAACAGGGTACAATGAGCAGTTCTTC
j_call: TRBJ2-7; clone_size: -; d_call: -; v_call: TRBV6-6; cdr3_aa: CASSSSSYEQYF; cdr3_nt: TGTGCCAGCAGCTCTTCCTCCTACGAGCAGTACTTC
j_call: TRBJ2-7; clone_size: medium-sized; d_call: TRBD1; v_call: TRBV6-5; cdr3_aa: CARHRGLDEQYF; cdr3_nt: TGTGCCAGACACAGGGGGCTGGACGAGCAGTACTTC
j_call: TRBJ2-7; clone_size: few; d_call: TRBD1; v_call: TRBV19; cdr3_aa: CASIRDRGLYEQYF; cdr3_nt: TGTGCCAGCATCCGGGACAGGGGACTTTACGAGCAGTACTTC
j_call: TRBJ1-1; clone_size: few; d_call: TRBD1; v_call: TRBV5-1; cdr3_aa: CASSLDVGGAAEAFF; cdr3_nt: TGCGCCAGCAGCTTGGATGTAGGGGGCGCCGCCGAAGCTTTCTTT
j_call: TRBJ2-5; clone_size: medium-sized; d_call: -; v_call: TRBV6-1; cdr3_aa: CASSQASGGAETQYF; cdr3_nt: TGTGCCAGCAGTCAAGCCTCCGGGGGCGCTGAGACCCAGTACTTC
j_call: TRBJ2-3; clone_size: large; d_call: -; v_call: TRBV6-2/TRBV6-3; cdr3_aa: CASSYIEGTDTQYF; cdr3_nt: TGTGCCAGCAGTTACATCGAGGGCACAGATACGCAGTATTTT